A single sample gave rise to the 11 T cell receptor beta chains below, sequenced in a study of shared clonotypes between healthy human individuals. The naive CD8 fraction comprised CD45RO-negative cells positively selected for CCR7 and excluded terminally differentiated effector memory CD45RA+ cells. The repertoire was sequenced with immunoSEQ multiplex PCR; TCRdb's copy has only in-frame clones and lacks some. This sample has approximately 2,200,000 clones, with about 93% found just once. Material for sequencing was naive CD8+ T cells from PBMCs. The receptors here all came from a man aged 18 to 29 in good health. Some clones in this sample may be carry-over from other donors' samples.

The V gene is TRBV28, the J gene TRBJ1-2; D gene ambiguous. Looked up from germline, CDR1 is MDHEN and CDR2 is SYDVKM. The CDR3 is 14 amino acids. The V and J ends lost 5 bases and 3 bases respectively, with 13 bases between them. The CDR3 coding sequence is TGTGCCAGCAGTCAGCTTATTCGGTACTATGGCTACACCTTC. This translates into CASSQLIRYYGYTF.

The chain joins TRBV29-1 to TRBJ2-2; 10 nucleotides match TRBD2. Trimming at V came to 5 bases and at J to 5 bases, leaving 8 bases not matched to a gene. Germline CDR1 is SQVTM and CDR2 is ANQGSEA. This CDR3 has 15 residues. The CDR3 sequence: CSVPAGGPITGELFF. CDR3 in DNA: TGCAGCGTTCCAGCGGGAGGGCCTATAACCGGGGAGCTGTTTTTT.

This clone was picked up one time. The CDR3 is CASSGPGEAFF. Here the CDR3 DNA reads TGTGCCAGCAGTGGACCGGGAGAAGCTTTCTTT. The genes are TRBV6-5 and TRBJ1-1, with D uncertain. The CDR3 has 11 amino acids. Trimming stripped 5 bases from V and 8 bases from J, with 9 bases between. Germline CDR1 MNHEY, CDR2 SVGAGI.

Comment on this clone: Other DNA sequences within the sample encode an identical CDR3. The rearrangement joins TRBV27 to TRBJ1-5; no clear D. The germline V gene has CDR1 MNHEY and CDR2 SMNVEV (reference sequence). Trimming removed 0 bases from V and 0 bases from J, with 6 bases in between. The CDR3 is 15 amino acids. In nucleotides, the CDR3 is TGTGCCAGCAGTTTATCCGGGAATAGCAATCAGCCCCAGCATTTT. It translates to CASSLSGNSNQPQHF.

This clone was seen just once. The CDR3 spells CASSTDGGRNTIYF. The CDR3 DNA sequence: TGTGCCAGCAGCACCGACGGGGGACGAAACACCATATATTTT. The rearrangement links TRBV11-2 to TRBJ1-3, with a weak D call TRBD1 (5 bases). Germline V gene data show CDR1 as SGHAT and CDR2 as FQNNGV. The CDR3 contains 14 residues. The ends were cut back, 5 bases at V and 5 bases at J, with 13 bases in the middle.

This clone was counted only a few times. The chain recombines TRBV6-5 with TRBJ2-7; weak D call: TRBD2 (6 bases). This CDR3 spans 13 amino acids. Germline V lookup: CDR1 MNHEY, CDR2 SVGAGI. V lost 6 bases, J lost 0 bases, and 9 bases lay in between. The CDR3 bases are TGTGCCAGCAGGGAGGGGAGCTCCTACGAGCAGTACTTC. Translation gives CASREGSSYEQYF.

CDR3 bases: TGTGCCAGCAGCCGGGAGGACTCTCCTTCCTACGAGCAGTACTTC. Its translation is CASSREDSPSYEQYF. This chain uses TRBV14 with TRBJ2-7; D possibly corresponds to TRBD2 (6 bases). The CDR3 extends over 15 amino acids. Germline CDR1 and CDR2: SGHDN and FVKESK. V lost 4 bases to trimming and J lost 1 base, with 14 bases between them.

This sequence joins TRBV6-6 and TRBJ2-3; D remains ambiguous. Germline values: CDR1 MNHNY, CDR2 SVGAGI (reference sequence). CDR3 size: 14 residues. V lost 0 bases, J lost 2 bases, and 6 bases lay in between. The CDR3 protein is CASSYSGNTDTQYF. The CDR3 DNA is TGTGCCAGCAGTTACTCTGGGAACACAGATACGCAGTATTTT.

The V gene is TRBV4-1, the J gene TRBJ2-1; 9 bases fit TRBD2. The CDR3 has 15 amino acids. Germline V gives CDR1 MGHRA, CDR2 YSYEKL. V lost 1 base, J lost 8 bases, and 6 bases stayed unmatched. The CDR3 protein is CASSQGTSAWDEQFF. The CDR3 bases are TGCGCCAGCAGCCAAGGGACTAGCGCGTGGGATGAGCAGTTCTTC.

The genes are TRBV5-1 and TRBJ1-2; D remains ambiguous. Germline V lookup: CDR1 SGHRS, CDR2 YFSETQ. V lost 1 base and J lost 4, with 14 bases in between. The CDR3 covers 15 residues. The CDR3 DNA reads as TGCGCCAGCAGCTTGTCTATGGTCCCCAGCTATGGCTACACCTTC. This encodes CASSLSMVPSYGYTF.

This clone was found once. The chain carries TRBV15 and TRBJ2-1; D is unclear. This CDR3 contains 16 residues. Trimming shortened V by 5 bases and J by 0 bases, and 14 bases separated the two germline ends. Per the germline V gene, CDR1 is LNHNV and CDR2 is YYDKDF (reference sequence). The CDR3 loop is CATSLGSLSSYNEQFF. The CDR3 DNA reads TGTGCCACCAGCCTAGGTAGTCTCAGCTCCTACAATGAGCAGTTCTTC.